The sequence of this T cell receptor (beta chain) was determined in a study of OX40 agonist ivuxolimab in advanced cancers. Study-wide context: The patients received agonistic anti-OX40 (CD134) antibody ivuxolimab. At approximately 83% male, the cohort had a mean age of 60 years, ranging from roughly 20 to 80.

Method: immunoSEQ multiplex PCR; TCRdb's copy keeps in-frame clones and lacks some. This table has tens of thousands of clones, approximately 92% appearing once. The CDR3 has 13 amino acids. In germline, CDR1 is MNHEY, CDR2 SMNVEV (reference sequence). Study-wide results and limits: Relative to CD4+ cells, CD8+ T cells on average had more expanded clones. Expanded peripheral T cells had an undetermined antigen specificity.

A single count supports this clone. The antigen is undetermined. Relative to the germline gene, one junction end is altered; a read error may explain this. The TCR originated in an adult with an advanced solid tumor such as melanoma, head and neck, liver or kidney cancer. The sample here was CD4+ or CD8+ T cells sorted from blood, taken in a trial of the OX40 agonist ivuxolimab. V and J are TRBV27 and TRBJ2-3; D is undetermined. CDR3: CATMQGGTDTQYF. DNA for the CDR3: TGCGCGACCATGCAAGGAGGCACAGATACGCAGTATTTT.